This T cell receptor beta chain was recovered during a study of cytomegalovirus exposure and HLA in healthy donors. Overall study context: The study placed less than 90% of its approximately 430 genotyped donors in the Caucasian-associated ancestry cluster. Study-wide results and limits: Among TCR beta chains of equal frequency, HLA-associated ones were more clonally expanded in a later analysis. Earlier findings revealed that most TCR beta V segments proved productive either about 87% or about 30% of the time.

The length of the CDR3 is 14 residues. The V and J ends lost 2 bases and 1 base, in that order; junction bases with no gene match: 1. Germline V gene sequence: CDR1 SGHRS, CDR2 YFSETQ. Primers included in the PCR were 60 Vbeta and 13 Jbeta primers. TCRdb's copy holds only in-frame clones and misses some; the assay was immunoSEQ multiplex PCR. The data contain 150,000 to 200,000 clones, 79% of them singletons. This clone was observed a handful of times. Its matching antigen is unknown. The identical CDR3 is also encoded by other nucleotide sequences in the sample. The material sequenced was PBMCs. This clonotype was sampled from a woman aged 45-59 years in good health and CMV-seronegative. The rearrangement joins TRBV5-1 to TRBJ1-1, with TRBD1 identical over 8 bases. The CDR3 region is CASSLQGGNTEAFF. As DNA, the CDR3 is TGCGCCAGCAGCTTACAGGGGGGGAACACTGAAGCTTTCTTT.